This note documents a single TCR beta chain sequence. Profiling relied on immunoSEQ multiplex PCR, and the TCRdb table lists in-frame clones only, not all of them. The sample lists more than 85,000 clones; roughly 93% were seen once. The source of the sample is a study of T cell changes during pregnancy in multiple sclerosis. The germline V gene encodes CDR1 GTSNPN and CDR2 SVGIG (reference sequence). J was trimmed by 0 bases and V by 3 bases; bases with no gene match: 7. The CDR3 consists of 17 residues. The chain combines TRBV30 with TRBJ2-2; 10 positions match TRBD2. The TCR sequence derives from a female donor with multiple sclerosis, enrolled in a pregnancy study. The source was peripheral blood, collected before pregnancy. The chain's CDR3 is CAWSSLAGGPNTGELFF. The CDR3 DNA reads TGTGCCTGGAGCTCTTTAGCGGGAGGACCGAACACCGGGGAGCTGTTTTTT.